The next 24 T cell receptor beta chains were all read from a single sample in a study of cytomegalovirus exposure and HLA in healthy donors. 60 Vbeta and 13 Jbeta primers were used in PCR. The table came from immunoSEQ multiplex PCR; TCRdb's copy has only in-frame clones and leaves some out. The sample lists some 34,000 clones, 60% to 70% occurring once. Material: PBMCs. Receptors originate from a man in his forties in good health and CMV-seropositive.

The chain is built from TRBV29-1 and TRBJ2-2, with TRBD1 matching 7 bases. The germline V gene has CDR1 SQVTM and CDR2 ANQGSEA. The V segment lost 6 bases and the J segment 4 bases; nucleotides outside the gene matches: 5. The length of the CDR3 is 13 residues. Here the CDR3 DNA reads TGCAGCGTCGTGAGGGGGCCCACCGGGGAGCTGTTTTTT. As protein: CSVVRGPTGELFF.

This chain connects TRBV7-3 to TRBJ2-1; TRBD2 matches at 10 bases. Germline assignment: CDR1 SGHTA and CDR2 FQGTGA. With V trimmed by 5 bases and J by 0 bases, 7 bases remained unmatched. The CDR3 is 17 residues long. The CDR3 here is CASSPPERGGSYNEQFF. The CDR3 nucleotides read TGTGCCAGCAGCCCCCCAGAGCGGGGGGGCTCCTACAATGAGCAGTTCTTC.

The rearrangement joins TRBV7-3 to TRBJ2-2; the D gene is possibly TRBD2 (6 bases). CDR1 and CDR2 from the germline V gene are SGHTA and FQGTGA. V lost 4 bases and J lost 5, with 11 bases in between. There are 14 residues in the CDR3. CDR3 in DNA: TGTGCCAGCAGCTCTACTGGACTAACCGGGGAGCTGTTTTTT. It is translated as CASSSTGLTGELFF.

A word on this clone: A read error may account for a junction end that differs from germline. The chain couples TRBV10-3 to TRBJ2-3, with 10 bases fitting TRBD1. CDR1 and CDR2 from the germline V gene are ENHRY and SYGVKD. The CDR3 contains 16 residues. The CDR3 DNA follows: TGTGCGATCAGGGGATGGGACAGGGGAGCCACAGATACGCAGTATTTT. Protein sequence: CAIRGWDRGATDTQYF.

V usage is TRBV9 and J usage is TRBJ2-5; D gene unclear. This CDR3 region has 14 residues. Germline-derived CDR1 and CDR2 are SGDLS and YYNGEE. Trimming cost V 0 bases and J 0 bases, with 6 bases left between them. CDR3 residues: CASSVDLYQETQYF. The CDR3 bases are TGTGCCAGCAGCGTAGATCTCTACCAAGAGACCCAGTACTTC.

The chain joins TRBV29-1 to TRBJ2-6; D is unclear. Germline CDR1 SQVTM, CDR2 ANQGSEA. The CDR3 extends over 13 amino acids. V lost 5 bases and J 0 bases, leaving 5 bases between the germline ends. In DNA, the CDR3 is TGCAGCGTTCGTCCCTCTGGGGCCAACGTCCTGACTTTC. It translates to CSVRPSGANVLTF.

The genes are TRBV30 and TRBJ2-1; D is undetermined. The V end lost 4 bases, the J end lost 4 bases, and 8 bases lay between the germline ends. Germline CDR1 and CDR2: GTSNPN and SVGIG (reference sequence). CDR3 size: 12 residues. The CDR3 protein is CAWTQPYNEQFF. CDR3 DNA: TGTGCCTGGACACAGCCTTACAATGAGCAGTTCTTC.

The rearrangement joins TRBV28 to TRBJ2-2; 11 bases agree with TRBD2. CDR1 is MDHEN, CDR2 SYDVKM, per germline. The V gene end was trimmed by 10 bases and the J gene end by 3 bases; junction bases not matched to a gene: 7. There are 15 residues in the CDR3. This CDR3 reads CATHLAGGDTGELFF. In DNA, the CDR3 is TGTGCCACCCACTTAGCGGGGGGGGACACCGGGGAGCTGTTTTTT. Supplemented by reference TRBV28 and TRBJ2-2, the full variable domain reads DVKVTQSSRYLVKRTGEKVFLECVQDMDHENMFWYRQDPGLGLRLIYFSYDVKMKEKGDIPEGYSVSREKKERFSLILESASTNQTSMYLCATHLAGGDTGELFFGEGSRLTVL.

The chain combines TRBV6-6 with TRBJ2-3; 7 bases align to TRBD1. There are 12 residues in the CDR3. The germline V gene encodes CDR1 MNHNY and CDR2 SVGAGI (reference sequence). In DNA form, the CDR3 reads TGTGTCACCGGGACAGGCACAGATACGCAGTATTTT. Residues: CVTGTGTDTQYF.

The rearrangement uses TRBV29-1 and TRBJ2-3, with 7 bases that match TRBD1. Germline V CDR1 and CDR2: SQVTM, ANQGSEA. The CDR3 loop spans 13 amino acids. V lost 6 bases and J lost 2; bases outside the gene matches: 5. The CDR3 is CSVMTGTTDTQYF. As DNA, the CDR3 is TGCAGCGTAATGACAGGGACCACAGATACGCAGTATTTT.

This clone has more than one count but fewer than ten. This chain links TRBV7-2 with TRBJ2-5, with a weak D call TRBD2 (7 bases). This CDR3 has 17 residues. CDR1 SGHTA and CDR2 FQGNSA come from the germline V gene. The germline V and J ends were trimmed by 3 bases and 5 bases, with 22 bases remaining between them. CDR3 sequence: CASSLVFAGGAWETQYF. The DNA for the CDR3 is TGTGCCAGCAGCTTGGTTTTTGCTGGGGGGGCCTGGGAGACCCAGTACTTC.

This chain's CDR3 is CASSFRGLSGGPQRTGELFF. The CDR3 DNA reads as TGTGCCAGCAGTTTTAGGGGACTAAGCGGGGGCCCACAGAGGACCGGGGAGCTGTTTTTT. The chain uses TRBV27 and TRBJ2-2; 8 bases match TRBD2. This CDR3 has 20 amino acids. V lost 3 bases, J lost 5 bases, and 20 bases stayed unmatched. Germline CDR1 reads MNHEY; CDR2 reads SMNVEV (reference sequence).

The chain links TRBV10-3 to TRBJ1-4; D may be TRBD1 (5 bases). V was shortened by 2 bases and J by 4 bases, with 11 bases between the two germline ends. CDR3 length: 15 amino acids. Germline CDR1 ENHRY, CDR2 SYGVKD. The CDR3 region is CAISEGAGVNEKLFF. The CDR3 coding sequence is TGTGCCATCAGTGAGGGGGCGGGGGTTAATGAAAAACTGTTTTTT.

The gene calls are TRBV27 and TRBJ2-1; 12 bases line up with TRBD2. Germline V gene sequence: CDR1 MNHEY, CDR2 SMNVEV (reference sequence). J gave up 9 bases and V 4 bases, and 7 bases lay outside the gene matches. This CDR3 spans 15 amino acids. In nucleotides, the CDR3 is TGTGCCAGCAGTTGGGCTAGCGGGGGGGCCGGTGAGCAGTTCTTC. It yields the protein CASSWASGGAGEQFF.

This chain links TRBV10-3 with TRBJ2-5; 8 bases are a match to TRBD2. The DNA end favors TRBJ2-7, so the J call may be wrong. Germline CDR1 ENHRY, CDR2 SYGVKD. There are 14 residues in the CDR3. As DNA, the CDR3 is TGTGCCATCAGTCCCAGCGGGGGCTCCTACGAGCAGTACTTC. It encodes CAISPSGGSYEQYF.

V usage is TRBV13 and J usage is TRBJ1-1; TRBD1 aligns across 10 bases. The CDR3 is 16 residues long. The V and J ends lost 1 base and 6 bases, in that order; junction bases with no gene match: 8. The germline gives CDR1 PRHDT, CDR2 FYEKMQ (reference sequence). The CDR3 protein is CASSLEGDRGRAEAFF. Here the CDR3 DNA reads TGTGCCAGCAGCTTAGAAGGGGACAGGGGCAGGGCTGAAGCTTTCTTT.

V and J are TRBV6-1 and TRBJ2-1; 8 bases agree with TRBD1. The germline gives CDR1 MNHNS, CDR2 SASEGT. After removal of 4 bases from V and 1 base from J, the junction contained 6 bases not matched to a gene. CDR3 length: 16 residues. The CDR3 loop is CASSGLTGGSYNEQFF. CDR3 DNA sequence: TGTGCCAGCAGTGGGTTAACAGGGGGTTCCTACAATGAGCAGTTCTTC.

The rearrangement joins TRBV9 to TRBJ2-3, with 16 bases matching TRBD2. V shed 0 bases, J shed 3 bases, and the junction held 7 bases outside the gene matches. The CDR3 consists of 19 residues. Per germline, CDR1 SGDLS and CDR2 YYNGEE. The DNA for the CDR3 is TGTGCCAGCAGCGTAGCAGGGACTAGCGGGGGGGCCACGACAGATACGCAGTATTTT. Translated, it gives CASSVAGTSGGATTDTQYF.

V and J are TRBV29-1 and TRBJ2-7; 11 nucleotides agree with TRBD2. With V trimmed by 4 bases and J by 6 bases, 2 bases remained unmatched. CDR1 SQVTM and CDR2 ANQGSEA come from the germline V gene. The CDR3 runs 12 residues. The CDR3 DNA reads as TGCAGCGTTGCTAGCGGGGGGCTCGAGCAGTACTTC. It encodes CSVASGGLEQYF.

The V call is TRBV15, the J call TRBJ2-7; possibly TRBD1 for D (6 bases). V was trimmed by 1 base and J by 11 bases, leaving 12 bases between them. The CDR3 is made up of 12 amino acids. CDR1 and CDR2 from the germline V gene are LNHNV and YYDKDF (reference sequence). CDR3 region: CATSRADSPKYF. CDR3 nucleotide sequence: TGTGCCACCAGCAGAGCGGACAGTCCCAAGTACTTC. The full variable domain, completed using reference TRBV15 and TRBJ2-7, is DAMVIQNPRYQVTQFGKPVTLSCSQTLNHNVMYWYQQKSSQAPKLLFHYYDKDFNNEADTPDNFQSRRPNTSFCFLDIRSPGLGDTAMYLCATSRADSPKYFGPGTRLTVT.

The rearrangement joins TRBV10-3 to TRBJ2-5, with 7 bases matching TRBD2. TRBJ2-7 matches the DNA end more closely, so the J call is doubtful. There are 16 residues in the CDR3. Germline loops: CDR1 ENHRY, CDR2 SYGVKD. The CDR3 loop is CAISEGGRVVCYEQYF. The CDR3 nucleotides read TGTGCCATCAGTGAGGGGGGGAGGGTAGTTTGCTACGAGCAGTACTTC.

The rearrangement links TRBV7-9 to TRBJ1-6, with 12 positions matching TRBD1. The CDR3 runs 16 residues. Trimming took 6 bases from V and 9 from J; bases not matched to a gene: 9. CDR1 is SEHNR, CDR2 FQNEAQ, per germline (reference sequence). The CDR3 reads CASSQTGTGGSSPLHF. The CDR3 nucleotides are TGTGCCAGCAGTCAAACCGGGACAGGGGGCAGTTCACCCCTCCACTTT.

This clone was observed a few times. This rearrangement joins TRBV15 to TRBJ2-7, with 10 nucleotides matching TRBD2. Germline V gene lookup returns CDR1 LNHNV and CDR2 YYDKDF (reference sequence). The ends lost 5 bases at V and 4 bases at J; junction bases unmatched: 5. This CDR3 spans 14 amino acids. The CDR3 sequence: CATSLSSGGYEQYF. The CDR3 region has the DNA TGTGCCACCAGCTTGTCTAGCGGGGGTTACGAGCAGTACTTC.

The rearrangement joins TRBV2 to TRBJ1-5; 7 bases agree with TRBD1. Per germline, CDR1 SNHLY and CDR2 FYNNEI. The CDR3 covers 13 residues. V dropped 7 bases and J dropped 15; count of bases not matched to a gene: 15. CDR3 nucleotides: TGTGCCAGCACTCCCGCGGAGGGGGCCCCGGGGCATTTT. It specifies CASTPAEGAPGHF. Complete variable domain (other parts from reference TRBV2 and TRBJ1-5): EPEVTQTPSHQVTQMGQEVILRCVPISNHLYFYWYRQILGQKVEFLVSFYNNEISEKSEIFDDQFSVERPDGSNFTLKIRSTKLEDSAMYFCASTPAEGAPGHFGDGTRLSIL.